These T cell receptor beta chains were read from a single sample in a study of T cells in localized non-small cell lung cancer. Assay: immunoSEQ multiplex PCR; the TCRdb copy retains only in-frame clones and omits some. The data hold 50,000 to 55,000 clones, with approximately 83% observed a single time. Sequencing used peripheral blood mononuclear cells, obtained before any cancer treatment. Receptors originate from a man aged 40 to 70 with stage III lung adenocarcinoma. CDR3s include the opening cysteine and the closing phenylalanine or tryptophan. A D gene is named only where the DNA matches it firmly. Rows give clone size only sometimes, using once, few, many, or a class for an expanded clone.

V	size	J	D	CDR3	DNA
TRBV19	few	TRBJ1-1	NA	CASRGAASTEAFF	TGTGCCAGTAGAGGAGCGGCCAGCACTGAAGCTTTCTTT
TRBV11-2	NA	TRBJ1-5	NA	CASSLAGLNQPQHF	TGTGCCAGCAGCTTAGCGGGGCTCAATCAGCCCCAGCATTTT
TRBV28	NA	TRBJ2-7	TRBD2	CASSYSGRAYEQYF	TGTGCCAGCAGTTACAGCGGGAGAGCCTACGAGCAGTACTTC
TRBV7-2	NA	TRBJ1-6	NA	CASSHGGYNSPLHF	TGTGCCAGCAGCCACGGAGGTTATAATTCACCCCTCCACTTT
TRBV2	NA	TRBJ1-6	TRBD1	CASRNRGLGSPLHF	TGTGCCAGCAGGAACAGGGGGCTGGGTTCACCCCTCCACTTT
TRBV5-6	NA	TRBJ2-1	NA	CASSLVDGYNEQFF	TGTGCCAGCAGCTTGGTGGACGGGTACAATGAGCAGTTCTTC
TRBV4-2	NA	TRBJ1-2	NA	CASSHGQIYGYTF	TGTGCCAGCAGCCACGGACAGATCTATGGCTACACCTTC
TRBV10-1	few	TRBJ2-5	TRBD2	CASSDGGSFETQYF	TGCGCCAGCAGTGACGGCGGGAGTTTCGAGACCCAGTACTTC
TRBV11-2	NA	TRBJ2-7	NA	CASSSSDSLKYEQYF	TGTGCCAGCAGCTCCTCGGACAGCCTGAAGTACGAGCAGTACTTC
TRBV6-1	NA	TRBJ1-5	NA	CASRQSNQPQHF	TGTGCCAGCAGGCAGAGCAATCAGCCCCAGCATTTT
TRBV6-5	NA	TRBJ2-5	TRBD2	CASLGGGAQETQYF	TGTGCCAGCCTAGGCGGGGGGGCCCAAGAGACCCAGTACTTC
TRBV10-3	NA	TRBJ2-3	NA	CAISDQTDTQYF	TGTGCCATCAGTGACCAGACAGATACGCAGTATTTT
TRBV5-1	NA	TRBJ2-1	NA	CASRKDIYNEQFF	TGCGCCAGCAGGAAGGACATCTACAATGAGCAGTTCTTC
TRBV6-6	NA	TRBJ2-6	NA	CASSEGAGANVLTF	TGTGCCAGCAGTGAGGGGGCTGGGGCCAACGTCCTGACTTTC
TRBV6-5	NA	TRBJ1-5	TRBD1	CASREGTGNQPQHF	TGTGCCAGCAGGGAGGGGACAGGCAATCAGCCCCAGCATTTT
TRBV2	NA	TRBJ1-6	NA	CASSEGAGRNSPLHF	TGTGCCAGCAGTGAAGGAGCAGGGAGGAATTCACCCCTCCACTTT
TRBV6-7	NA	TRBJ2-2	NA	CASILHFYTPLVGASKNTGELFF	TGTGCCAGCATACTCCACTTCTACACTCCCCTGGTAGGGGCTAGCAAGAACACCGGGGAGCTGTTTTTT
TRBV6-5	NA	TRBJ2-7	NA	CASSSIGQPTYEQYF	TGTGCCAGCAGTTCGATTGGACAGCCTACTTACGAGCAGTACTTC
TRBV29-1	NA	TRBJ2-7	NA	CSVGNGDSREQYF	TGCAGCGTAGGGAACGGGGATTCGAGGGAGCAGTACTTC
TRBV19	NA	TRBJ1-2	NA	CASSLPRATVGGYTF	TGTGCCAGTAGTTTGCCCCGGGCCACGGTAGGCGGCTACACCTTC
TRBV2	NA	TRBJ1-3	NA	CASREDSNSGNTIYF	TGTGCCAGCAGGGAGGACAGTAACTCTGGAAACACCATATATTTT
TRBV7-9	NA	TRBJ1-1	NA	CASRGWASDTEAFF	TGTGCCAGCAGGGGGTGGGCCTCGGACACTGAAGCTTTCTTT
TRBV2	NA	TRBJ2-7	NA	CASSVVGDEQYF	TGTGCCAGCAGTGTGGTAGGGGACGAGCAGTACTTC
TRBV11-2	NA	TRBJ1-2	NA	CASSLNRDNYGYTF	TGTGCCAGCAGCTTGAATCGTGATAACTATGGCTACACCTTC
TRBV6-6	NA	TRBJ1-3	NA	CASTIPNQISGNTIYF	TGTGCCAGCACCATACCGAATCAAATCTCTGGAAACACCATATATTTT
TRBV7-9	NA	TRBJ2-7	TRBD2	CASSPGEGANEQYF	TGTGCCAGCAGTCCCGGGGAGGGAGCCAACGAGCAGTACTTC
TRBV9	NA	TRBJ2-1	TRBD1	CASSASGTAYNEQFF	TGTGCCAGCAGCGCTTCCGGGACAGCTTACAATGAGCAGTTCTTC
TRBV7-3	NA	TRBJ2-1	TRBD2	CASSPTSGIYNEQFF	TGTGCCAGCAGCCCCACGAGCGGGATCTACAATGAGCAGTTCTTC
TRBV19	NA	TRBJ2-1	NA	CASSIDGLYNEQFF	TGTGCCAGTAGTATAGATGGCCTTTACAATGAGCAGTTCTTC
TRBV7-2	NA	TRBJ1-5	NA	CASSLVGGADQPQHF	TGTGCCAGCAGCTTAGTAGGGGGGGCAGATCAGCCCCAGCATTTT
TRBV7-9	NA	TRBJ2-1	NA	CASSPNSLELGRYNEQFF	TGTGCCAGCAGCCCGAATTCGTTAGAACTAGGGAGGTACAATGAGCAGTTCTTC
TRBV7-2	NA	TRBJ1-2	NA	CASSLALGGVNYGYTF	TGTGCCAGCAGCTTAGCGTTAGGGGGGGTTAACTATGGCTACACCTTC
TRBV9	once	TRBJ2-5	NA	CASSVGDNWGTQYF	TGTGCCAGCAGCGTAGGGGACAACTGGGGGACCCAGTACTTC
TRBV25-1	NA	TRBJ1-5	NA	CASSWGRGNQPQHF	TGTGCCAGCAGCTGGGGCAGGGGCAATCAGCCCCAGCATTTT
TRBV4-1	NA	TRBJ1-1	TRBD1	CASSQEGQGVTEAFF	TGCGCCAGCAGCCAAGAAGGACAGGGTGTTACTGAAGCTTTCTTT
TRBV5-1	NA	TRBJ1-4	NA	CASKTTGGGKLFF	TGCGCCAGCAAAACGACAGGAGGGGGGAAACTGTTTTTT
TRBV28	NA	TRBJ1-1	NA	CASSKRDLTEAFF	TGTGCCAGCAGTAAGCGGGACCTCACTGAAGCTTTCTTT
TRBV19	NA	TRBJ2-7	NA	CACSRGDNEQYF	TGTGCCTGTTCGAGAGGGGATAACGAGCAGTACTTC
TRBV4-3	NA	TRBJ1-1	NA	CASSPRGWAGKDVSEAFF	TGCGCCAGCAGCCCTAGGGGGTGGGCAGGGAAAGACGTTAGCGAAGCTTTCTTT
TRBV2	NA	TRBJ2-7	TRBD2	CASSEPYPSGARYEQYF	TGTGCCAGCAGTGAACCGTACCCTAGCGGGGCTAGGTACGAGCAGTACTTC
TRBV4-1	NA	TRBJ2-7	TRBD2	CASSQEVTGGEQYF	TGCGCCAGCAGCCAGGAGGTGACGGGGGGGGAGCAGTACTTC
TRBV5-4	NA	TRBJ2-2	TRBD1	CASSLPGTGDTGELFF	TGTGCCAGCAGCCTTCCCGGGACAGGTGACACCGGGGAGCTGTTTTTT
TRBV7-9	NA	TRBJ2-3	NA	CASSLAGENTQYF	TGTGCCAGCAGCTTAGCGGGGGAGAATACGCAGTATTTT
TRBV30	NA	TRBJ2-2	NA	CAWRLETYTGELFF	TGTGCCTGGAGGCTTGAGACCTACACCGGGGAGCTGTTTTTT
TRBV27	once	TRBJ2-7	NA	CASSLSPNGLGEQYF	TGTGCCAGCAGTTTATCCCCTAATGGGTTAGGGGAGCAGTACTTC
TRBV5-1	NA	TRBJ2-7	TRBD2	CASSLEGGPIEQYF	TGCGCCAGCAGCTTGGAGGGAGGGCCAATCGAGCAGTACTTC
TRBV19	NA	TRBJ2-1	TRBD2	CASSIGGLDNEQFF	TGTGCCAGTAGTATCGGGGGGTTGGACAATGAGCAGTTCTTC
TRBV7-9	NA	TRBJ1-4	NA	CASSLDTRTGNEKLFF	TGTGCCAGCAGCTTAGATACCCGGACGGGGAATGAAAAACTGTTTTTT
TRBV7-8	few	TRBJ1-4	NA	CASRFTPWGDEKLFF	TGTGCCAGCAGATTTACCCCATGGGGTGATGAAAAACTGTTTTTT
TRBV4-2	once	TRBJ1-5	TRBD1	CASSRTGGGDQPQHF	TGTGCCAGCAGCCGGACAGGGGGCGGGGATCAGCCCCAGCATTTT
TRBV9	few	TRBJ2-3	NA	CASSLSKDTQYF	TGTGCCAGCAGCCTCAGTAAAGATACGCAGTATTTT
TRBV2	NA	TRBJ2-2	NA	CASSEFEVNTGELFF	TGTGCCAGCAGTGAATTCGAGGTGAACACCGGGGAGCTGTTTTTT
TRBV7-9	NA	TRBJ2-4	NA	CASSLDYFGDIQYF	TGTGCCAGCAGCTTGGACTACTTCGGGGACATTCAGTACTTC